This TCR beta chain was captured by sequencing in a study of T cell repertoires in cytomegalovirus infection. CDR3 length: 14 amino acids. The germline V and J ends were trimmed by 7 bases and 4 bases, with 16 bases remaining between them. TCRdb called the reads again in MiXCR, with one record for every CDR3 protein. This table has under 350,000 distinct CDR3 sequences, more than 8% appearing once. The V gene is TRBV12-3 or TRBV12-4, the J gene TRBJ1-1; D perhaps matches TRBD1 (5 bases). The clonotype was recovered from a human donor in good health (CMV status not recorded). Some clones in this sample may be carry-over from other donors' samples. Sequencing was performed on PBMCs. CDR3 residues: CASKAGHGSTEAFF. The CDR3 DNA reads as TGTGCCAGCAAGGCAGGGCATGGGAGCACTGAAGCTTTCTTT.